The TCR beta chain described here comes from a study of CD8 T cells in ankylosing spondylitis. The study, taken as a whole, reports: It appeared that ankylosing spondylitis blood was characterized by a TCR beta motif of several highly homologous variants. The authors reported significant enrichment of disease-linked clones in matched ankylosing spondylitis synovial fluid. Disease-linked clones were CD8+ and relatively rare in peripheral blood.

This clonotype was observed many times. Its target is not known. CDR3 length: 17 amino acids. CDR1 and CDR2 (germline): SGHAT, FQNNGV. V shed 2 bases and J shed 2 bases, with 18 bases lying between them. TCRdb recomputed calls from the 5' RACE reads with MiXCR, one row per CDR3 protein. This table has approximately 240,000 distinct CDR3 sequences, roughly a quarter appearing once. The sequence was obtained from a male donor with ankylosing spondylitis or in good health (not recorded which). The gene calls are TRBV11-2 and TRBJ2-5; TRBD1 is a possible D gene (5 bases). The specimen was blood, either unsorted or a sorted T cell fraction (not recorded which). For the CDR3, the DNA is TGTGCCAGCAGCTTACGTATGTGGGGCCGGGTACAAGAGACCCAGTACTTC. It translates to CASSLRMWGRVQETQYF.